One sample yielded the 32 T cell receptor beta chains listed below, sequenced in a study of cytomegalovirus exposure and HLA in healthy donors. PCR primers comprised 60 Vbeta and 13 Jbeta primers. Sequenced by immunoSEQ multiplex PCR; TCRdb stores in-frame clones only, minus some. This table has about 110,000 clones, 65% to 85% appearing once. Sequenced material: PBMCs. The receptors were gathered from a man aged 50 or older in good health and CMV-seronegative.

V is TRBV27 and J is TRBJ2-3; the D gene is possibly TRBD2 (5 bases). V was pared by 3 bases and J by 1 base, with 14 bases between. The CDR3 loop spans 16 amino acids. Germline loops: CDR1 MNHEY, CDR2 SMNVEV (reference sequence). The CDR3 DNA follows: TGTGCCAGCAGTTTGGGAGCGAGATTCGGCACAGATACGCAGTATTTT. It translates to CASSLGARFGTDTQYF.

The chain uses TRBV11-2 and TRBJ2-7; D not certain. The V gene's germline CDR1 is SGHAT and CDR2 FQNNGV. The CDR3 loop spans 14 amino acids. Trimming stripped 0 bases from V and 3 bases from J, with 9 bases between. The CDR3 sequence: CASSLDPTGYEQYF. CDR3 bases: TGTGCCAGCAGCTTAGATCCCACCGGCTACGAGCAGTACTTC.

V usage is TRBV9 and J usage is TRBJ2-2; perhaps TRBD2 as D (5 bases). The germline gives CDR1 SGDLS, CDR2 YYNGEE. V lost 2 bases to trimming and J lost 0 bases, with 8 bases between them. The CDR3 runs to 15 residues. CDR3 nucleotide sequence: TGTGCCAGCAGCGTGGCGGGCGCGAACACCGGGGAGCTGTTTTTT. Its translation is CASSVAGANTGELFF.

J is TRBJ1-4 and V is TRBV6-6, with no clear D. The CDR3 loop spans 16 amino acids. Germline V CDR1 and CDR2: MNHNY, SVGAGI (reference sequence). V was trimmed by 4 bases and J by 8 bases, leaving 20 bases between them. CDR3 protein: CASSSPGGRIGEKLFF. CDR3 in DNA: TGTGCCAGCAGTTCTCCCGGCGGGCGAATCGGGGAAAAACTGTTTTTT.

The chain's CDR3 is CASSWTSGRGTDTQYF. The CDR3 nucleotides read TGCGCCAGCAGCTGGACTAGCGGGAGGGGGACAGATACGCAGTATTTT. The rearrangement joins TRBV5-1 to TRBJ2-3; 15 bases map to TRBD2. The CDR3 consists of 16 residues. Germline V gene data show CDR1 as SGHRS and CDR2 as YFSETQ. V gave up 3 bases and J gave up 3 bases; unmatched junction bases: 2.

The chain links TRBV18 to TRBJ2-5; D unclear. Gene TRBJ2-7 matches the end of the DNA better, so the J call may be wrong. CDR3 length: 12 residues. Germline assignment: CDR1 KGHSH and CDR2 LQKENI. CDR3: CASSPEFYEQYF. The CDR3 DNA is TGTGCCAGCTCACCAGAATTCTACGAGCAGTACTTC.

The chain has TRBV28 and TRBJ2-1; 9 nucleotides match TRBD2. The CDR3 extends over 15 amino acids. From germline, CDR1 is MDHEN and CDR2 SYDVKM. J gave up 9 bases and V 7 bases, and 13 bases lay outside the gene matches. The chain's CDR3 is CASTPVAGATAEQFF. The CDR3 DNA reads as TGTGCCAGCACCCCGGTAGCGGGAGCTACGGCTGAGCAGTTCTTC.

CDR3 coding DNA: TGCGCCAGCAGCCCCAGCGGGAGGTACAATGAGCAGTTCTTC. Its translation: CASSPSGRYNEQFF. The rearrangement links TRBV5-1 to TRBJ2-1; 9 positions match TRBD2. The CDR3 spans 14 residues. The V gene's germline CDR1 is SGHRS and CDR2 YFSETQ. V dropped 4 bases and J dropped 4; count of bases not matched to a gene: 3.

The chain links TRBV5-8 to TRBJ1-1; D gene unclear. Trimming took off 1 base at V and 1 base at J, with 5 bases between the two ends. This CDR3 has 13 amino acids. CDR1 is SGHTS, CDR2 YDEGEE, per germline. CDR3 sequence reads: CASSLIENTEAFF. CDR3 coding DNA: TGTGCCAGCAGCTTGATAGAGAACACTGAAGCTTTCTTT.

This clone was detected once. The CDR3 loop is CASSLPTGITSYNEQFF. In nucleotides, the CDR3 is TGTGCCAGCAGTCTTCCGACAGGGATCACCTCCTACAATGAGCAGTTCTTC. The chain couples TRBV27 to TRBJ2-1; 7 bases are shared with TRBD1. V lost 5 bases to trimming and J lost 0 bases; unmatched junction nucleotides: 10. Germline V gene lookup returns CDR1 MNHEY and CDR2 SMNVEV (reference sequence). The CDR3 sequence is 17 residues long.

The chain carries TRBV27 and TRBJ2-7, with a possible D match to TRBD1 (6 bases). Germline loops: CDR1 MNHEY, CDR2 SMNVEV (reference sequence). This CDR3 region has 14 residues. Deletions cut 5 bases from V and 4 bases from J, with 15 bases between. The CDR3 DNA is TGTGCCAGCAGTATACTCGAAGGGGGATACGAGCAGTACTTC. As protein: CASSILEGGYEQYF.

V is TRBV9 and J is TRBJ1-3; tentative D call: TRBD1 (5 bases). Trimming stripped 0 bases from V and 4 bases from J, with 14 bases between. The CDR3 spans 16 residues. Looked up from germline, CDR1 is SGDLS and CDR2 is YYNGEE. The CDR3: CASSVGAGGPGNTIYF. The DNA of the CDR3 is TGTGCCAGCAGCGTAGGAGCCGGGGGACCAGGAAACACCATATATTTT.

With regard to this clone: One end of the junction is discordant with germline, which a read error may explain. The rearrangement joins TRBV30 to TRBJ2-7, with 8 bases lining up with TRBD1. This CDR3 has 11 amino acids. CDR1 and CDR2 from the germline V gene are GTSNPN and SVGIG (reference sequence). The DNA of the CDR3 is TGTGCCTGGAGTCACGGACAGGGCCTTGGGTTC. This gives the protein CAWSHGQGLGF.

CDR3 coding DNA: TGTGCCAGTAGTATAGCCTTTTCTACCGGGACTAGTACCTACGAGCAGTACTTC. Translation: CASSIAFSTGTSTYEQYF. This rearrangement joins TRBV19 to TRBJ2-7, with 8 bases that match TRBD2. The CDR3 covers 18 residues. In germline, CDR1 is LNHDA, CDR2 SQIVND (reference sequence). The V gene end was trimmed by 1 base and the J gene end by 2 bases; junction bases not matched to a gene: 13.

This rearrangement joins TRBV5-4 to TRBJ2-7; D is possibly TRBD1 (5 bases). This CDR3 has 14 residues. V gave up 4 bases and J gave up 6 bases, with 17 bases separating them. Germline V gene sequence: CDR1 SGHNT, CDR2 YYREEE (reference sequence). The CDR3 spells CASSSRQLFVEQYF. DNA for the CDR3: TGTGCCAGCAGCAGCCGACAGCTCTTTGTCGAGCAGTACTTC.

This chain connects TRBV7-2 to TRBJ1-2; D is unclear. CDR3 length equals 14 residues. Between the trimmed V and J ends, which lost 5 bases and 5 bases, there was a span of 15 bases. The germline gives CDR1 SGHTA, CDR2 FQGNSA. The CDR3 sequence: CASSTSGRRYGYTF. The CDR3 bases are TGTGCCAGCAGCACGAGCGGACGGCGGTATGGCTACACCTTC. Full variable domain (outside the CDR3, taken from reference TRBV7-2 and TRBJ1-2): GAGVSQSPSNKVTEKGKDVELRCDPISGHTALYWYRQSLGQGLEFLIYFQGNSAPDKSGLPSDRFSAERTGGSVSTLTIQRTQQEDSAVYLCASSTSGRRYGYTFGSGTRLTVV.

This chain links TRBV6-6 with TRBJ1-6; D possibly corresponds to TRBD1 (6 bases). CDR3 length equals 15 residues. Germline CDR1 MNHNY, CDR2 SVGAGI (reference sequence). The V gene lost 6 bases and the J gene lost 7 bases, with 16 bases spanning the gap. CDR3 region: CASSLDRRGNSPLHF. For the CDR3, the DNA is TGTGCCAGCAGCCTGGATCGAAGGGGGAATTCACCCCTCCACTTT.

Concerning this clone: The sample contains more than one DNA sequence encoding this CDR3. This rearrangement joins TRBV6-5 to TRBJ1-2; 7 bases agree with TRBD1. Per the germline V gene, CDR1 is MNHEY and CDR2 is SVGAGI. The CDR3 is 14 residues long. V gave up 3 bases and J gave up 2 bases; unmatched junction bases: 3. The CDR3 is CASSYSTGNYGYTF. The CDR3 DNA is TGTGCCAGCAGTTATTCGACAGGGAACTATGGCTACACCTTC.

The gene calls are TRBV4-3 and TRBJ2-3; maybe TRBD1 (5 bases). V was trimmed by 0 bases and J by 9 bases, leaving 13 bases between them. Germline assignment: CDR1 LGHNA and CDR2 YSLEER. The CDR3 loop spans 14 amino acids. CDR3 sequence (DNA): TGCGCCAGCAGCCAAGAGGGGCCACAGAGAACGCAGTATTTT. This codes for CASSQEGPQRTQYF.

Written as DNA, the CDR3 is TGTGCCAGCAGCTGGGGAGGGGCCGGCTCCTATAATTCACCCCTCCACTTT. As protein: CASSWGGAGSYNSPLHF. This chain connects TRBV7-9 to TRBJ1-6, with TRBD1 as a possible D gene (5 bases). This CDR3 is 17 amino acids long. Germline V gene data show CDR1 as SEHNR and CDR2 as FQNEAQ (reference sequence). V was shortened by 4 bases and J by 0 bases, with 13 bases between the two germline ends.

The DNA for the CDR3 is TGTGCCAGCAGAACAGGGGTCCTTAGCAATCAGCCCCAGCATTTT. This sequence encodes CASRTGVLSNQPQHF. The chain recombines TRBV6-5 with TRBJ1-5; 7 bases agree with TRBD1. The CDR3 has 15 amino acids. J gave up 0 bases and V 6 bases, and 5 bases lay outside the gene matches. In germline, CDR1 is MNHEY, CDR2 SVGAGI.

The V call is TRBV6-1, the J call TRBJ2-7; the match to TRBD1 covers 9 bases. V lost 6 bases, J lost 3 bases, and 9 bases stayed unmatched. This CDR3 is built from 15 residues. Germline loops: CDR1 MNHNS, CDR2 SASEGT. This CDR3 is CASRPRGQGHYEQYF. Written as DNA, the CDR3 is TGTGCCAGCAGGCCCCGGGGACAGGGACACTACGAGCAGTACTTC.

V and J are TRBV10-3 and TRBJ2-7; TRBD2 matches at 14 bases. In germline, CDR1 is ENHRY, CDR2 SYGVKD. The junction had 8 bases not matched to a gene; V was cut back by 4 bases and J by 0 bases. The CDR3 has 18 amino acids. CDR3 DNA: TGTGCCATCAGTGGAGGGGGGACTAGCGGGGGAAACTCCTACGAGCAGTACTTC. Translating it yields CAISGGGTSGGNSYEQYF.

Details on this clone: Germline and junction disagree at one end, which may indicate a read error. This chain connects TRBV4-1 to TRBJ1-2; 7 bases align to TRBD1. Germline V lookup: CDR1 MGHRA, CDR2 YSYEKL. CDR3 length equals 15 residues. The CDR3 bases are TGCGCCAGCAGCCAAGACGAGGCAGGGGGTTGGGGATACCCCTTC. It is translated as CASSQDEAGGWGYPF.

The CDR3 nucleotides are TGTGCCAGCAGCTACAGGGGCATGGACTATGGCTACACCTTC. Translating it yields CASSYRGMDYGYTF. The chain recombines TRBV5-6 with TRBJ1-2, with 7 positions matching TRBD1. V lost 3 bases, J lost 3 bases, and 5 bases stayed unmatched. The CDR3 spans 14 residues. In germline, CDR1 is SGHDT, CDR2 YYEEEE.

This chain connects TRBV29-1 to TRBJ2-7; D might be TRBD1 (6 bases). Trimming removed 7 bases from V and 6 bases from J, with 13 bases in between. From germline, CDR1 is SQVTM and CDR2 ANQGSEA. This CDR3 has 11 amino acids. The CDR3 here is CSGRLGGEQYF. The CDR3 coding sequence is TGCAGCGGCCGGCTAGGGGGCGAGCAGTACTTC.

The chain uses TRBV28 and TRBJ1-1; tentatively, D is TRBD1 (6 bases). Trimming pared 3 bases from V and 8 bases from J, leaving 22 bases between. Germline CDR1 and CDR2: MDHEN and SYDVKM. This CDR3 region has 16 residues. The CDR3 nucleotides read TGTGCCAGCAGTTTCATGGGACACCAAGTGAGGCCGGAAGCTTTCTTT. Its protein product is CASSFMGHQVRPEAFF.

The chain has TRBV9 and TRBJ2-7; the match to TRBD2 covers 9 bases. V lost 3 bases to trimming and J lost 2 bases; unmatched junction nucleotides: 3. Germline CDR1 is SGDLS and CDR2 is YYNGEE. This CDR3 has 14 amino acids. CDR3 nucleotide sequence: TGTGCCAGCAGCGGACCTAGCGGGACCTACGAGCAGTACTTC. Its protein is CASSGPSGTYEQYF.

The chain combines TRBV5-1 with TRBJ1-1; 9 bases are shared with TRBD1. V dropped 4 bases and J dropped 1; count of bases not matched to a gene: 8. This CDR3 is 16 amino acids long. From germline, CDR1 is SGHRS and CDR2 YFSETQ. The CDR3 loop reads CASSTGQGPPNTEAFF. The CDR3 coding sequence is TGCGCCAGCAGCACGGGACAGGGCCCTCCGAACACTGAAGCTTTCTTT.

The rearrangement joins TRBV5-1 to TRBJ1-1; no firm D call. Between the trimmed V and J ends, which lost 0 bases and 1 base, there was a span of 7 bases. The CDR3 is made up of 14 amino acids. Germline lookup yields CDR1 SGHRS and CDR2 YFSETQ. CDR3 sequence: CASSLAGSNTEAFF. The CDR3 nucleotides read TGCGCCAGCAGCTTGGCGGGATCGAACACTGAAGCTTTCTTT.

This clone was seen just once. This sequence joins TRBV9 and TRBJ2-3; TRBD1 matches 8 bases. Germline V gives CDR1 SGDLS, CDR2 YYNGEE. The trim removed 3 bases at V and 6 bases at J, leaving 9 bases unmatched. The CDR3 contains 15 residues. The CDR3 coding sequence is TGTGCCAGCAGCGGACCCGGGACAGGCTTCGATACGCAGTATTTT. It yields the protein CASSGPGTGFDTQYF.

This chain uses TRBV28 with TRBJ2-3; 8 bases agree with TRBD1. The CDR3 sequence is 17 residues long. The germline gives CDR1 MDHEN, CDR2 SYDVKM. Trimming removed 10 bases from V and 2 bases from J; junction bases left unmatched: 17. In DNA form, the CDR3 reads TGTGCCACCCAGCGACCGACAGGGGCGACGGTCACAGATACGCAGTATTTT. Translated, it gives CATQRPTGATVTDTQYF.